The sequence of this T cell receptor (beta chain) was determined in a study of CD8+CD57+ T cells in acquired aplastic anemia. Study observations and caveats: A set of more than 25 CD8+ CDR3 sequences was shared between patients and controls, and these sequences appeared highly expressed in patients.

Patients included in sequencing had previously demonstrated CD8+CD57+ cell expansion by flow cytometry. At the time of blood sampling, patients had not yet received any therapy. Per germline, CDR1 SQVTM and CDR2 ANQGSEA. The V end lost 7 bases, the J end lost 6 bases, and 12 bases lay between the germline ends. The CDR3 is 11 amino acids. CDR3 and TCR beta VDJ profiling relied on a genomic DNA template. TCRdb re-called the reads with MiXCR, one entry per CDR3 protein. The sample lists about 470,000 distinct CDR3 sequences; approximately 32% were seen once. On this clonotype: Its target is not known.

The source is a human donor with aplastic anemia. Sequenced sample: sorted CD4+, CD8+, or CD8+CD57+ T cells (not recorded which) from PBMCs. J is TRBJ1-2 and V is TRBV29-1; maybe TRBD1 (6 bases). The CDR3, as DNA: TGCAGCGGGACAGAGAAGGATGGCTACACCTTC. Residues: CSGTEKDGYTF.